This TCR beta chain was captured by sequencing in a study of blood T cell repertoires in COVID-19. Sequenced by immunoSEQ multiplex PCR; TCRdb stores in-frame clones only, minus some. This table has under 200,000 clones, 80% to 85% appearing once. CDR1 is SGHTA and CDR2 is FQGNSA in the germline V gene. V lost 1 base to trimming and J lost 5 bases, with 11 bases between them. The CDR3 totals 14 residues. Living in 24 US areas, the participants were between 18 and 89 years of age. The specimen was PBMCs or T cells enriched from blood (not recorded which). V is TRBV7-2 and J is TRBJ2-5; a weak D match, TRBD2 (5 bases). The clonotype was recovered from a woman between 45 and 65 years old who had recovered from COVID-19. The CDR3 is CASSLVSRGETQYF. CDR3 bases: TGTGCCAGCAGCTTAGTGTCCCGCGGGGAGACCCAGTACTTC.